This T cell receptor beta chain was captured by sequencing in a study of CD8 T cells in ankylosing spondylitis. General study results and limits: Significantly higher representation of disease-linked clones was reported for matched ankylosing spondylitis synovial fluid. Seemingly distinctive of ankylosing spondylitis blood was a TCR beta motif formed by eight highly homologous variants.

This clonotype showed up many times. Its antigen is not identified. TCR beta libraries were made by quantitative 5'-RACE with molecular barcodes. TCRdb reprocessed the 5' RACE reads via MiXCR and lists one record per CDR3 protein. The table has 350,000 or so distinct CDR3 sequences, roughly 10% seen once. CDR1 DFQATT and CDR2 SNEGSKA come from the germline V gene (reference sequence). Trimming removed 6 bases from V and 6 bases from J, with 13 bases in between. The CDR3 is 12 amino acids. The sequencing input was blood, either unsorted or a sorted T cell fraction (not recorded which). The J gene is TRBJ2-3, the V gene TRBV20-1, with D possibly called TRBD1 or TRBD2 (6 bases each). The sequence derives from a female donor with ankylosing spondylitis or in good health (not recorded which). The CDR3 DNA follows: TGCAGTGCAGAGGGGGGTTTCGATACGCAGTATTTT. It translates to CSAEGGFDTQYF.